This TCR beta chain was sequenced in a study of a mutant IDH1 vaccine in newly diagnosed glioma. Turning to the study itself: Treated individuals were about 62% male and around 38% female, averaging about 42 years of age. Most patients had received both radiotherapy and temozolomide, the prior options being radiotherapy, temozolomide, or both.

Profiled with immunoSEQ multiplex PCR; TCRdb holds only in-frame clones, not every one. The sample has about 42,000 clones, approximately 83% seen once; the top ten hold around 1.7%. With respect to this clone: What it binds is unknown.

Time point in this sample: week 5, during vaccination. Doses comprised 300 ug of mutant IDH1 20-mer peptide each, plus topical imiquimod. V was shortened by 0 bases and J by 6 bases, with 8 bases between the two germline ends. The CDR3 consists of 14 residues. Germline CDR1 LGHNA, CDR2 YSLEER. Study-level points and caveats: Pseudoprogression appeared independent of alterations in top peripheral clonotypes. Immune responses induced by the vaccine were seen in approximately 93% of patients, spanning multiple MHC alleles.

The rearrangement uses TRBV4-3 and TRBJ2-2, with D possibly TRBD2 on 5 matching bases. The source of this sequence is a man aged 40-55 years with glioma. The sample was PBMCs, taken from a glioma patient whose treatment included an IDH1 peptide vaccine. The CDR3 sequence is CASSQEFGAGELFF. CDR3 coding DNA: TGCGCCAGCAGCCAAGAGTTCGGGGCCGGGGAGCTGTTTTTT.